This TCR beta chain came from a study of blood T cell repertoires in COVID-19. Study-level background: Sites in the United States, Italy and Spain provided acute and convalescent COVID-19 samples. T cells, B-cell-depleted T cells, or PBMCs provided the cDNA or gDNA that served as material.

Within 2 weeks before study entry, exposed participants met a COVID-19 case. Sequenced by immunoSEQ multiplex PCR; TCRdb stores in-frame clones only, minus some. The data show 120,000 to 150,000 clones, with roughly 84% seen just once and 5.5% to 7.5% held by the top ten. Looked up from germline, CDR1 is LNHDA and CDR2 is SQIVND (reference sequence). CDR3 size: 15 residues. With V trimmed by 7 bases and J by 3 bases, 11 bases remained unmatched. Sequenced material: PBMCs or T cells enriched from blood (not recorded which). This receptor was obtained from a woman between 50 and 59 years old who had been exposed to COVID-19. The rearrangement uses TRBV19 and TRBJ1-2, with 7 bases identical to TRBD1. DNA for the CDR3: TGTGCCAGTAAAAAAACAGGGGCCCTAGACTATGGCTACACCTTC. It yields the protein CASKKTGALDYGYTF. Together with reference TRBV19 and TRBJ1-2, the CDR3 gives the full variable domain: DGGITQSPKYLFRKEGQNVTLSCEQNLNHDAMYWYRQDPGQGLRLIYYSQIVNDFQKGDIAEGYSVSREKKESFPLTVTSAQKNPTAFYLCASKKTGALDYGYTFGSGTRLTVV.